The rows below give T cell receptor beta chains drawn from one sample of a study of tumor and adjacent non-tumor tissue in lung cancer. From the multiplex PCR reads, TCRdb called clonotypes with MiXCR, one entry per CDR3 protein. The sample records 100,000 to 120,000 distinct CDR3 sequences, over 75% being singletons. Sequences were obtained from lung tumor tissue. Receptors were obtained from a man between 65 and 85 years old with non-small cell lung cancer. Each CDR3 is given with its conserved first and last residue. Fields, in order: V gene, clone size, CDR3 protein. Where a row states a size, it is once, few, many or the class of an expanded clone; other rows omit it.

TRBV6-5,NA,CASSYSSDRGVLENTEAFF
TRBV28,NA,CASSSMTGSKFGNTLYF
TRBV5-1,few,CASSITGGENEKLFF
TRBV6-6,NA,CASCYGMPQETHHF
TRBV12-3/TRBV12-4,many,CASSLTGTEAFF
TRBV6-1,NA,CASSEVDREEIF
TRBV20-1,many,CSARGRRESNQPQHF
TRBV11-2,NA,CTSSPGHYNSPLQF
TRBV12-3/TRBV12-4,once,CVSSLARDREGEFYLTQYF
TRBV24-1,NA,CATSEPQAYATNEKPFF
TRBV4-1,NA,CASSQHVQSYDGYTF
TRBV11-3,NA,CVSSLQGTSGDYNEQFF
TRBV11-2,NA,CASSNSPWTSGTQYF
TRBV12-3/TRBV12-4,NA,CASSSWTVGTGELFF
TRBV10-2,once,CASRVGTGQEYEQYF
TRBV10-3,NA,CAINVSTDTQYF
TRBV5-1,NA,CASNLGRGIAYEQYF
TRBV6-1,NA,CVSSGQANSPLHF
TRBV11-2,NA,CASSPLARGTGELFF
TRBV5-4,NA,CTSCSDRGNTGAFF